This T cell receptor beta chain originates from a study of OX40 agonist ivuxolimab in advanced cancers. Study details: Ivuxolimab doses were 0.01, 0.1, 0.3, 1.5, 3 or 10 mg/kg every 2 weeks. General study findings and limits: CD4+ and CD8+ blood T cells expanded clonally by week 6 at 0.1 to 3.0 mg/kg.

CDR3 length equals 14 residues. V was clipped by 4 bases and J by 5 bases, with 12 bases between them. Germline CDR1 reads SGHAT; CDR2 reads FQNNGV. As regards this clone: Its antigen is not identified.

Clones were sequenced by immunoSEQ multiplex PCR, and TCRdb holds only the in-frame ones, with some missing. Of about 82,000 clones listed, more than 80% are singletons. The receptor's source is an adult with an advanced solid tumor such as melanoma, head and neck, liver or kidney cancer. V gene TRBV11-2 combines with J gene TRBJ2-1; D uncertain. The material was CD4+ or CD8+ T cells sorted from blood, obtained in a trial of the OX40 agonist ivuxolimab. This CDR3 is CASSYVGANNEQFF. The CDR3 DNA is TGTGCCAGCAGCTATGTGGGCGCAAACAATGAGCAGTTCTTC.